This TCR beta chain was captured in a study of blood T cell repertoires in COVID-19 (dated by TCRdb to about 2020). With respect to the entire study: Collaborator samples came from the United States, Italy and Spain and covered acute and convalescent phases of COVID-19. The prospective study material was composed of cDNA or gDNA derived from T cells, B-cell-depleted T cells, or PBMCs. Subjects who had been exposed to COVID-19, were actively infected with it, or had recovered from it provided the deeply sampled blood TCRbeta repertoires that made up the dataset. A freely available public database, intended as a resource for researchers studying the immune response to SARS-CoV-2, is where the repertoires were released. Samples were obtained from the ongoing ImmuneRACE study (first 160 participants) and from over 1,000 subjects provided by 6 global collaborators. The sample metadata nearly always contained a de-identified subject ID, COVID-19 status, age in years and sex. Where HLA class I and class II types were available, the types were taken from metadata supplied by the sample provider, not from assay-based typing. Here is what the overall study found, with its caveats: How much clinical and demographic metadata was included differed by source and by participant, and the metadata was provided uncurated.

The CDR3 holds 15 amino acids from the cysteine to the phenylalanine. The entry retains the CDR3 DNA only, 45 bases that are in frame from base 1. At the junction V is shortened by 0 bases and J by 1 base, with 8 bases in between. The germline V gene sets CDR1 to SGHDN and CDR2 to FVKESK. TCRbeta CDR3 regions were amplified from genomic DNA by means of the immunoSEQ Assay, a bias-controlled multiplex PCR. As for the original processing: The number of nucleated cells in each sample was estimated by amplification of reference gene primers within the assay. To quantify the absolute abundance of each unique TCRbeta CDR3 rearrangement, sequence reads were collapsed and filtered. Productive Simpson clonality was computed per sample as the square root of Simpson's diversity index over productive rearrangements. As stored in TCRdb, this immuneACCESS dataset retains in-frame rearrangements with V and J assigned. A fraction of the clones does not appear; measured against another copy, unresolved V genes explain less than half of the discrepancy, and the remainder lacks a known reason. From that table come the V and J calls and clone size; the DNA was used to work out D and trimming. The sample includes a few hundred thousand clones, with roughly 90% observed a single time. Just over 1% of the sample comes from the top ten.

Of note for this clone: Its antigen is unknown. Base qualities are not at hand, and no much larger clone is one base apart.

Participants in the prospective study were aged about 18 to 89 years, lived in more than 20 United States geographic areas, and enrolled through a virtual design. To assign participants to cohorts, the prospective study relied on clinical history that participants themselves reported in a screening survey and a study questionnaire. Exposed participants had been in contact, within 2 weeks of entering the study, with a person who had a PCR-confirmed or clinician-diagnosed case of COVID-19. In the prospective study, mobile phlebotomists collected whole blood, serum and a nasopharyngeal or oropharyngeal swab from each participant. Additional blood draws and questionnaires over a 2-month period could optionally be provided by prospective study participants. Before DNA extraction, blood samples from the prospective study were shipped at room temperature or frozen.

The TCR comes from a woman in her 30s who had been exposed to COVID-19. Recombination joined TRBV14 with TRBJ2-3, with the D gene not clear enough to name. The sequencing sample was made of PBMCs or T cells enriched from blood (not recorded which). The CDR3 here reads CASSQDLLRTDTQYF. Read as DNA, the sequence is TGTGCCAGCAGCCAAGATCTACTACGCACAGATACGCAGTATTTT.